This T cell receptor beta chain came from a study of blood T cells in healthy people across ages. Combining a sample-barcoded 5' primer with a J-beta primer mix, a second PCR ran for roughly 6 to 12 cycles. Every cDNA was tagged by a template-switch adaptor with 12 random nucleotides. TCRdb re-called the 5' RACE reads with MiXCR, one entry per CDR3 protein. Of nearly 1 million distinct CDR3 sequences detected, 51% appear once; the ten largest clones hold over 20%. Germline lookup yields CDR1 DFQATT and CDR2 SNEGSKA (reference sequence). The CDR3 is 13 amino acids. Trimming cost V 7 bases and J 11 bases; bases outside gene matches: 13. Each donor's blood draw was around 10 milliliters of peripheral blood.

The source of this sequence is a woman in her fifties or sixties in good health. V gene TRBV20-1 combines with J gene TRBJ2-5; 10 bases agree with TRBD1. The sequenced material came from blood. CDR3 nucleotides: TGCAGTGGGGACAGGGGAATTTACAATGAGCAGTACTTC. The encoded protein is CSGDRGIYNEQYF.